One and the same sample provided the 12 T cell receptor beta chains below, sequenced in a study of T cell responses to AZD1222 COVID-19 vaccine. Profiled with immunoSEQ multiplex PCR; TCRdb holds only in-frame clones, not every one. The table records roughly 160,000 clones, around 94% of them present only once. Specimen: peripheral blood, collected on day 0 of AZD1222 vaccination. Receptor source: an adult in good health.

CDR3 in amino acids: CASRTGGEKLFF. The DNA for the CDR3 is TGTGCCAGCAGAACAGGGGGGGAAAAACTGTTTTTT. V usage is TRBV28 and J usage is TRBJ1-4, with TRBD1 identical over 8 bases. Germline loops: CDR1 MDHEN, CDR2 SYDVKM. CDR3 length: 12 residues. J gave up 8 bases and V 6 bases, and 2 bases lay outside the gene matches.

The chain links TRBV5-1 to TRBJ2-7, with TRBD1 identical over 9 bases. The CDR3 extends over 14 amino acids. J was trimmed by 0 bases and V by 7 bases; bases with no gene match: 5. CDR1 SGHRS and CDR2 YFSETQ come from the germline V gene. This CDR3 reads CASRRTGDSYEQYF. CDR3 DNA sequence: TGCGCCAGCCGGAGGACAGGGGACTCCTACGAGCAGTACTTC.

The genes are TRBV9 and TRBJ2-7; D not resolved. Germline CDR1 reads SGDLS; CDR2 reads YYNGEE. With 2 bases removed from V and 3 bases from J, the gap between germline ends came to 9 bases. This CDR3 contains 13 residues. This CDR3 is CASSVTVGYEQYF. The DNA for the CDR3 is TGTGCCAGCAGCGTTACAGTCGGCTACGAGCAGTACTTC. Filled out from reference TRBV9 and TRBJ2-7, the complete variable domain reads DSGVTQTPKHLITATGQRVTLRCSPRSGDLSVYWYQQSLDQGLQFLIQYYNGEERAKGNILERFSAQQFPDLHSELNLSSLELGDSALYFCASSVTVGYEQYFGPGTRLTVT.

The V call is TRBV27, the J call TRBJ1-1; 7 bases align to TRBD1. Trimming cost V 4 bases and J 6 bases; bases outside gene matches: 5. The CDR3 extends over 13 amino acids. The germline V gene has CDR1 MNHEY and CDR2 SMNVEV (reference sequence). The CDR3 DNA reads as TGTGCCAGCAGTTGGGGACAGATGTCTGAAGCTTTCTTT. The encoded protein is CASSWGQMSEAFF.

V usage is TRBV19 and J usage is TRBJ1-6; D gene unclear. Germline loops: CDR1 LNHDA, CDR2 SQIVND (reference sequence). The V gene lost 7 bases and the J gene lost 9 bases, with 19 bases spanning the gap. The CDR3 consists of 15 residues. In DNA form, the CDR3 reads TGTGCCAGTAACCTGGGAGTCACTCAAAGTTCACCCCTCCACTTT. Its protein is CASNLGVTQSSPLHF.

The V gene is TRBV9, the J gene TRBJ2-7, with TRBD2 matching 15 bases. CDR1 and CDR2 (germline): SGDLS, YYNGEE. V shed 4 bases and J 5 bases; nucleotides not matched to a gene: 7. This CDR3 has 16 residues. The CDR3: CASSPRTSGRVNEQYF. The CDR3 nucleotides are TGTGCCAGCAGCCCCCGGACTAGCGGGAGGGTGAACGAGCAGTACTTC. Together with reference TRBV9 and TRBJ2-7, the CDR3 gives the full variable domain: DSGVTQTPKHLITATGQRVTLRCSPRSGDLSVYWYQQSLDQGLQFLIQYYNGEERAKGNILERFSAQQFPDLHSELNLSSLELGDSALYFCASSPRTSGRVNEQYFGPGTRLTVT.

The rearrangement joins TRBV11-3 to TRBJ2-1; 8 bases line up with TRBD2. The J segment lost 6 bases and the V segment lost 6 bases, leaving 4 bases of the junction unmatched. The germline V gene has CDR1 SGHNT and CDR2 YENEEA. The CDR3 runs to 13 residues. CDR3 protein: CASRSSGSNEQFF. The CDR3 DNA reads as TGTGCCAGCAGATCGAGCGGGAGCAATGAGCAGTTCTTC.

The chain links TRBV5-5 to TRBJ1-5; D uncertain. This CDR3 spans 16 amino acids. Germline CDR1 and CDR2: SGHKS and YYEKEE (reference sequence). V lost 2 bases and J lost 3, with 15 bases in between. CDR3 sequence (DNA): TGTGCCAGCAGCTTCTGGGCAGGAGACATCAATCAGCCCCAGCATTTT. It yields the protein CASSFWAGDINQPQHF.

The chain recombines TRBV3-1 (or the pseudogene TRBV3-2) with TRBJ1-1, with 10 bases that match TRBD1. CDR3 length: 16 residues. Trimming at V came to 0 bases and at J to 4 bases, leaving 5 bases not matched to a gene. Looked up from germline, CDR1 is LGHDT and CDR2 is YNNKEL (reference sequence). The DNA of the CDR3 is TGTGCCAGCAGCCAAGAATGGGACAGGGGTTTCACTGAAGCTTTCTTT. Translation gives CASSQEWDRGFTEAFF.

V usage is TRBV15 and J usage is TRBJ2-5; perhaps TRBD2 as D (6 bases). Trimming pared 5 bases from V and 5 bases from J, leaving 15 bases between. Germline values: CDR1 LNHNV, CDR2 YYDKDF (reference sequence). CDR3 length equals 14 residues. The CDR3 here is CATSGRVGRETQYF. The CDR3 DNA reads TGTGCCACCAGCGGCAGGGTAGGGAGGGAGACCCAGTACTTC.

The genes are TRBV5-1 and TRBJ2-7; D possibly corresponds to TRBD1 (5 bases). The CDR3 length is 13 residues. The ends were cut back, 4 bases at V and 8 bases at J, with 16 bases in the middle. Looked up from germline, CDR1 is SGHRS and CDR2 is YFSETQ. For the CDR3, the DNA is TGCGCCAGCAGCCCTGAGGACACCCGACAGCAGTACTTC. Protein: CASSPEDTRQQYF.

This rearrangement joins TRBV5-1 to TRBJ2-5; D gene ambiguous. V lost 2 bases, J lost 5 bases, and 10 bases lay in between. CDR1 is SGHRS, CDR2 YFSETQ, per germline. CDR3 length: 13 amino acids. CDR3 amino acids: CASSFSKRETQYF. The DNA of the CDR3 is TGCGCCAGCAGCTTTAGTAAGAGGGAGACCCAGTACTTC.